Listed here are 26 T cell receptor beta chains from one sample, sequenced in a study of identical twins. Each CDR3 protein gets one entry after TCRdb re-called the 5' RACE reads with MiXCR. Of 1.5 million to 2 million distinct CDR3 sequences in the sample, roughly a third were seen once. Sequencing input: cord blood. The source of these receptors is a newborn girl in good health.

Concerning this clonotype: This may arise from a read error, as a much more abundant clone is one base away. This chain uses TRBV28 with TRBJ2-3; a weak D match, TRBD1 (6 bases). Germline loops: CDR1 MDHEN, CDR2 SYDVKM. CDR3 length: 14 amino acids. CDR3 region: CASSLPTGTDMQYF. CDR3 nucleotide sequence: TGTGCCAGCAGCCTGCCGACAGGCACAGATATGCAGTATTTT.

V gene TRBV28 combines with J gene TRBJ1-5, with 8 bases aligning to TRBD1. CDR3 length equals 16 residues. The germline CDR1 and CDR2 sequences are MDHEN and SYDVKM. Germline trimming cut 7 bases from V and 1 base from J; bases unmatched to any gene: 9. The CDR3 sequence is CASIFAGTGSNQPQHF. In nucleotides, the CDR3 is TGTGCCAGCATTTTTGCCGGGACAGGCAGCAATCAGCCCCAGCATTTT.

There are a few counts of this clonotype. CDR3 residues: CASSPTAGLNTEAFF. Written as DNA, the CDR3 is TGTGCCAGCAGCCCCACGGCCGGTCTGAACACTGAAGCTTTCTTT. The chain uses TRBV2 and TRBJ1-1; D remains unclear. CDR1 is SNHLY, CDR2 FYNNEI, per germline. V was shortened by 6 bases and J by 0 bases, with 14 bases between the two germline ends. The CDR3 has 15 amino acids.

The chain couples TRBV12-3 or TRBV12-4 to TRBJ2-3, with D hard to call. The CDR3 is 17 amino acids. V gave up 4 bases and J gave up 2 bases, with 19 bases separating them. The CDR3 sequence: CASSSNDAGWYTDTQYF. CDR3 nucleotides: TGTGCCAGCAGTTCAAACGACGCTGGCTGGTACACAGATACGCAGTATTTT.

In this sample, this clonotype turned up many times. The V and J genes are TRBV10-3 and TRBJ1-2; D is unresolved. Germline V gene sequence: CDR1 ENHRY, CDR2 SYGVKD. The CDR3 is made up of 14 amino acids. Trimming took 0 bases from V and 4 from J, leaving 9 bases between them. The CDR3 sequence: CAISESPPGYGYTF. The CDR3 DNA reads TGTGCCATCAGTGAGTCGCCGCCAGGCTATGGCTACACCTTC.

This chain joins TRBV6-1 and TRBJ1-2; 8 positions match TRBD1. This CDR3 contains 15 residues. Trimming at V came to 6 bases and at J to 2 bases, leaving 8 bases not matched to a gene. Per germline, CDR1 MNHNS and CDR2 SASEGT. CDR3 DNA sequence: TGTGCCAGCAGCGCGGACAGGGAGGTCAACTATGGCTACACCTTC. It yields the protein CASSADREVNYGYTF.

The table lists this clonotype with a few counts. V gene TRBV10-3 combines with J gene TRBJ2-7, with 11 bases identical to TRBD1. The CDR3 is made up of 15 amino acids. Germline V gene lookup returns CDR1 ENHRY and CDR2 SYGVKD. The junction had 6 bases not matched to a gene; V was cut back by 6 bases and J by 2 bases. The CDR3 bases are TGTGCCATCAGCCGCGGACAGGGGGCCACCTACGAGCAGTACTTC. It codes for CAISRGQGATYEQYF.

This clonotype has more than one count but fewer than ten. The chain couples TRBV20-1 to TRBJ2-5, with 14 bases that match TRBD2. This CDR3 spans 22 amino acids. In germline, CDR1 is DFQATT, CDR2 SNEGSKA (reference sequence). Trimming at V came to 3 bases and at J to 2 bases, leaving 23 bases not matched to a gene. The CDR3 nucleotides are TGCAGTGCTAGTTCTGAGACGGGACTAGCGGGAGTAACCCCTTTGATTCAAGAGACCCAGTACTTC. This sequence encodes CSASSETGLAGVTPLIQETQYF.

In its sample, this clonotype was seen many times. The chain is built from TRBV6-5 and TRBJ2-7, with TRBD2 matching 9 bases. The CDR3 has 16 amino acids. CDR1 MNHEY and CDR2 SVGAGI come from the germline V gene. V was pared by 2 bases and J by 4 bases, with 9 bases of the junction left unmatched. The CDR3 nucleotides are TGTGCCAGCAGTTACGAGGCGGGAGGGCCCATATACGAGCAGTACTTC. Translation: CASSYEAGGPIYEQYF.

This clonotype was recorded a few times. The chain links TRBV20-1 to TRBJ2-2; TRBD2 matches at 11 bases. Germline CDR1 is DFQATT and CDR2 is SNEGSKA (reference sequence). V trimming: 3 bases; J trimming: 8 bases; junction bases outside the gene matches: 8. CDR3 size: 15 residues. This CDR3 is CSARKIAGGRGELFF. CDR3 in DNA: TGCAGTGCTAGGAAGATAGCGGGGGGGCGGGGGGAGCTGTTTTTT.

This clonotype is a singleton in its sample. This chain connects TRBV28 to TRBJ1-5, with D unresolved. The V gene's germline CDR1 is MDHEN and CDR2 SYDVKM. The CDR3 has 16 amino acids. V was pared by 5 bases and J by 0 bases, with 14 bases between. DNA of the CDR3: TGTGCCAGCAGTCCACGGACGGTCCCTAGCAATCAGCCCCAGCATTTT. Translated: CASSPRTVPSNQPQHF.

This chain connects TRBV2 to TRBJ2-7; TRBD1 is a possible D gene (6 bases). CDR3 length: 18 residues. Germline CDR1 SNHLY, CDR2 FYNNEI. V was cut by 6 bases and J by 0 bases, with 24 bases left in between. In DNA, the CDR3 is TGTGCCAGCAGGCCATTCTTGGACAGAATGGGCCACTCCTACGAGCAGTACTTC. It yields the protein CASRPFLDRMGHSYEQYF.

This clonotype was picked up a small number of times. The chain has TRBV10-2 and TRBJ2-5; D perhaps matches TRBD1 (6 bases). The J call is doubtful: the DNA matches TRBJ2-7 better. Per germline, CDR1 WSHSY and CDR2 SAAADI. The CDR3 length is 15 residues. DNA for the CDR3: TGCGCCAGCAAGGCGATTCAGGGAAGGGGGTACGAGCAGTACTTC. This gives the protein CASKAIQGRGYEQYF.

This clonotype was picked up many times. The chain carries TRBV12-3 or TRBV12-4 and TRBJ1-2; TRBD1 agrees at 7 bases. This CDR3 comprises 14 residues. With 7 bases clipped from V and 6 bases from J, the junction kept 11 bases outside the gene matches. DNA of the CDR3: TGTGCCAGCACTTCCCTGACAGGGCGGAATGGCTACACCTTC. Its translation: CASTSLTGRNGYTF.

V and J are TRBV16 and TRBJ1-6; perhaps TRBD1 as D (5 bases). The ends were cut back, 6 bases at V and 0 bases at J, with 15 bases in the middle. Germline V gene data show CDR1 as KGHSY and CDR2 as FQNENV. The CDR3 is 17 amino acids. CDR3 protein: CASSRAGRSSYNSPLHF. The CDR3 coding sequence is TGTGCCAGCAGTCGGGCAGGGAGGAGCTCCTATAATTCACCCCTCCACTTT.

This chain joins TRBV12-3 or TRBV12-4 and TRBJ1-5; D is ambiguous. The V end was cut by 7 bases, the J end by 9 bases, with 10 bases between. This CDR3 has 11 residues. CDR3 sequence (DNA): TGTGCCAGCACCCAGGTTCGGCCCCAGCATTTT. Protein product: CASTQVRPQHF.

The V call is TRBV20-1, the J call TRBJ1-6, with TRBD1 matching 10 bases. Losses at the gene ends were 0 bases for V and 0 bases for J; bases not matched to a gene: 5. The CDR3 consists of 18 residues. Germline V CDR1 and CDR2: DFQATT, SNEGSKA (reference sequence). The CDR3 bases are TGCAGTGCTAGAGATGCGGGACAGGGGAGCTCCTATAATTCACCCCTCCACTTT. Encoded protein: CSARDAGQGSSYNSPLHF.

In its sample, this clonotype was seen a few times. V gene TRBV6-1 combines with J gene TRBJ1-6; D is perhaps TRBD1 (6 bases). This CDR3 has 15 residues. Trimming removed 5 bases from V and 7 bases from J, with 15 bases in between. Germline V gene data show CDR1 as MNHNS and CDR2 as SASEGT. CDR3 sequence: CASSPWTEPNSPLHF. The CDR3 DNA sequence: TGTGCCAGCAGTCCCTGGACAGAGCCGAATTCACCCCTCCACTTT.

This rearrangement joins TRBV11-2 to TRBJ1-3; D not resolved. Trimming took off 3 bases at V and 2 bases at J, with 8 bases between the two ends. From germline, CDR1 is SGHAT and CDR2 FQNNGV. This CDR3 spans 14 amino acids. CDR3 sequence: CASSFSDAGNTIYF. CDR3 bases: TGTGCCAGCAGCTTTTCGGACGCTGGAAACACCATATATTTT.

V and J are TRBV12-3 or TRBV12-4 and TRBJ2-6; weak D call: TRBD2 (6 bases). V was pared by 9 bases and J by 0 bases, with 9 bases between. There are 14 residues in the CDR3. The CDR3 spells CASGGSSGANVLTF. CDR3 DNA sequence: TGTGCCAGTGGGGGGAGCTCTGGGGCCAACGTCCTGACTTTC.

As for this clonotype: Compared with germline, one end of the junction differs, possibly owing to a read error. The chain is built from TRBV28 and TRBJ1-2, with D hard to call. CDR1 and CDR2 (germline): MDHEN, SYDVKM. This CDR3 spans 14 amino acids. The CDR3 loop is CATSSGPPNYGYTF. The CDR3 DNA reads TGTGCCACCAGTTCAGGACCGCCGAACTATGGCTACACCTTC.

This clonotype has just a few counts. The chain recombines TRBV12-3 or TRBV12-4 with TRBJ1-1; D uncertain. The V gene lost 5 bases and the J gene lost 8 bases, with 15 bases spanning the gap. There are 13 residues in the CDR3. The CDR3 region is CASSPGPVVEAFF. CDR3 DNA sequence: TGTGCCAGCAGTCCCGGCCCGGTGGTCGAAGCTTTCTTT.

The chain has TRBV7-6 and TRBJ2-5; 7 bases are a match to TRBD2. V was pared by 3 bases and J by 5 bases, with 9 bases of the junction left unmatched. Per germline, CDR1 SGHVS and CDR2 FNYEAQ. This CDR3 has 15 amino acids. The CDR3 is CASSFGGGSGETQYF. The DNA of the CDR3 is TGTGCCAGCAGCTTTGGCGGGGGTTCGGGCGAGACCCAGTACTTC.

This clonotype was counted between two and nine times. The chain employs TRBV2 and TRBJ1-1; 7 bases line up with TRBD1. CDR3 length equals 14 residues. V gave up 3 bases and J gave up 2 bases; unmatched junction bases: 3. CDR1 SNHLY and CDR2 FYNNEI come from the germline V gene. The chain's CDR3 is CASSEQGVNTEAFF. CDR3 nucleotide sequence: TGTGCCAGCAGTGAGCAGGGGGTCAACACTGAAGCTTTCTTT.

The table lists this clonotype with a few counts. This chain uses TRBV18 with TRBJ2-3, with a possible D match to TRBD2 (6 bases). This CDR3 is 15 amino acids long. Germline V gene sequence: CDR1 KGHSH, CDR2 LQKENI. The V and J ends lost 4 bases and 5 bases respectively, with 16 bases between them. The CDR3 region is CASSLVLAARDTQYF. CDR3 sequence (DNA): TGTGCCAGCTCACTTGTACTAGCCGCACGAGATACGCAGTATTTT.

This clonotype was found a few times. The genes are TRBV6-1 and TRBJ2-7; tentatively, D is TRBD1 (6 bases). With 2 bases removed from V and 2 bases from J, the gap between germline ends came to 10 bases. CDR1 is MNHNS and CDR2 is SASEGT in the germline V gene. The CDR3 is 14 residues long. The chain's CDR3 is CASSETGGPYEQYF. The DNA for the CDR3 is TGTGCCAGCAGTGAAACTGGGGGCCCCTACGAGCAGTACTTC.